This TCR beta chain was captured by sequencing in a study of regulatory T cells in long-lasting Graves disease. Study-wide findings and caveats: Peripheral blood alone, not thyroid tissue, underwent study.

Described time point: newly diagnosed GD, antithyroid drugs for less than 3 months. PBMCs provided the RNA from which the TCR library was made. Under American Thyroid Association guidelines, Graves' disease was diagnosed. iRepertoire HTBI primers and Arm-PCR of CDR3 regions built TCR beta libraries. As handled by the study authors: Taken together, the samples had 55 to 70 TRBV and 15 or so TRBJ segments identified. Each CDR3 protein gets one entry after TCRdb re-called the multiplex PCR reads with MiXCR. For this entry, the V and J calls and clone size follow TCRdb and not the study's own pipeline. The sample includes a few hundred thousand distinct CDR3 sequences, roughly 12% seen only once; the top ten take approximately 19%. The CDR3 extends over 17 amino acids. Germline V gene lookup returns CDR1 KGHDR and CDR2 SFDVKD. V dropped 7 bases and J dropped 0; count of bases not matched to a gene: 4. This clonotype was seen at least ten times. Its antigen is not identified.

Another study also made use of these data, one on T cells in Graves' hyperthyroidism and ophthalmopathy.

This TCR was sampled from a woman aged 18-29 years with Graves disease. The rearrangement links TRBV24-1 to TRBJ2-1, with TRBD2 matching over 14 bases. The input for sequencing was peripheral blood mononuclear cells (PBMCs), taken at new diagnosis, from a patient treated with antithyroid drugs. The CDR3 DNA reads TGTGCCACCAGCGGGACTAGCGGGAGCAGCTCCTACAATGAGCAGTTCTTC. Translated, it gives CATSGTSGSSSYNEQFF.